The clone carrying this TCR beta chain was detected many times. Stated time point: patch test 3, about 24 weeks after DPC sensitization. Treatment given: therapeutic diphenylcyclopropenone sensitization with weekly scalp DPC. These data belong to a study of human T cells and chemical hapten exposure. The germline V gene has CDR1 SGDLS and CDR2 YYNGEE. V was shortened by 4 bases and J by 0 bases, with 21 bases between the two germline ends. This CDR3 region has 18 residues. TCRdb called the RACE reads again in MiXCR, with one record for every CDR3 protein. The data show about 190,000 distinct CDR3 sequences, approximately 26% seen once.

The chain uses TRBV9 and TRBJ2-3, with a possible D match to TRBD2 (6 bases). Material: whole blood, obtained in connection with sensitization to the hapten diphenylcyclopropenone (DPC). This clonotype was sampled from a woman between 40 and 55 years old with alopecia areata. Some clones in this sample may be carry-over from other donors' samples. The CDR3 sequence is CASSPRFGSGRSTDTQYF. In DNA form, the CDR3 reads TGTGCCAGCAGCCCCAGATTTGGTAGCGGTAGAAGCACAGATACGCAGTATTTT. Using reference TRBV9 and TRBJ2-3 for the parts outside the CDR3, the full variable domain is DSGVTQTPKHLITATGQRVTLRCSPRSGDLSVYWYQQSLDQGLQFLIQYYNGEERAKGNILERFSAQQFPDLHSELNLSSLELGDSALYFCASSPRFGSGRSTDTQYFGPGTRLTVL.